This note documents a single T cell receptor (beta chain) sequence. The source of the sample is a study of blood T cell repertoires in COVID-19. About the study: PBMCs, B-cell-depleted T cells, or T cells provided the cDNA or gDNA that made up the material.

This CDR3 contains 15 residues. V lost 0 bases and J lost 8, with 14 bases in between. Germline CDR1 and CDR2: LGHDT and YNNKEL (reference sequence). The protocol was immunoSEQ multiplex PCR, while the TCRdb copy is restricted to in-frame clones and leaves out a portion. The sample has some 450,000 clones; about 91% are singletons. The clonotype originates from a woman between 50 and 59 years old with COVID-19, enrolled during active disease. The gene calls are TRBV3-1 (or the pseudogene TRBV3-2) and TRBJ2-1; D unclear. The sample taken for sequencing was peripheral blood. In DNA form, the CDR3 reads TGTGCCAGCAGCCAAGATCAGGCGATACTTGATGAGCAGTTCTTC. This sequence encodes CASSQDQAILDEQFF.